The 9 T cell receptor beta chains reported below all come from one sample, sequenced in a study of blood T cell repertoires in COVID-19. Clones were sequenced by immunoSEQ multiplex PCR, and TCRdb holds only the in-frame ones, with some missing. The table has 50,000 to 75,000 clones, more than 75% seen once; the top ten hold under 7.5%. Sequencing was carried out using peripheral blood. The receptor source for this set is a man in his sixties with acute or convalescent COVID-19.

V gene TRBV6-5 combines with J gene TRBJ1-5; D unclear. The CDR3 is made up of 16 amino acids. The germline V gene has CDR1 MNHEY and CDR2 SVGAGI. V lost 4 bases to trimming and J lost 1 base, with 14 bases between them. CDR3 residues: CASSSQSPGSNQPQHF. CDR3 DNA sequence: TGTGCCAGCAGTTCCCAAAGCCCGGGGAGCAATCAGCCCCAGCATTTT.

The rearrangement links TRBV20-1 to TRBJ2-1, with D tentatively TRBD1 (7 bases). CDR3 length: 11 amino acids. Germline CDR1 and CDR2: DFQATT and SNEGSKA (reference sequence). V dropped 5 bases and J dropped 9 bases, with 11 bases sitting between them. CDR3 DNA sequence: TGCAGTGCTGGAGGGGGCCTTGAGCAGTTCTTC. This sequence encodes CSAGGGLEQFF.

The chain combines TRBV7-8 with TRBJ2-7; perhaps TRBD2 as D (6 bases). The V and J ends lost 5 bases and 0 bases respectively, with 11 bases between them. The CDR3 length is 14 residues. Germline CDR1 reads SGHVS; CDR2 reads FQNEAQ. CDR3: CASSVGGSSYEQYF. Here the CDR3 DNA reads TGTGCCAGCAGCGTGGGGGGAAGCTCCTACGAGCAGTACTTC.

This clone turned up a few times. Written as DNA, the CDR3 is TGTGCCAGCAGCGGGGGGGCTTTTTCCGAAGCTTTCTTT. It encodes CASSGGAFSEAFF. V is TRBV6-5 and J is TRBJ1-1; D might be TRBD1 (6 bases). V lost 6 bases and J 8 bases, leaving 16 bases between the germline ends. CDR1 is MNHEY, CDR2 SVGAGI, per germline. The CDR3 extends over 13 amino acids.

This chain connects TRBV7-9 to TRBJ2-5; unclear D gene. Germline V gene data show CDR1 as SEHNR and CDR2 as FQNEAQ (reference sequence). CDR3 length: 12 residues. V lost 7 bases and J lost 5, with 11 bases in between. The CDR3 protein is CASMLYRETQYF. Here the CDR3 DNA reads TGTGCCAGCATGCTGTACCGGGAGACCCAGTACTTC. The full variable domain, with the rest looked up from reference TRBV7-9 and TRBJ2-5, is DTGVSQNPRHKITKRGQNVTFRCDPISEHNRLYWYRQTLGQGPEFLTYFQNEAQLEKSRLLSDRFSAERPKGSFSTLEIQRTEQGDSAMYLCASMLYRETQYFGPGTRLLVL.

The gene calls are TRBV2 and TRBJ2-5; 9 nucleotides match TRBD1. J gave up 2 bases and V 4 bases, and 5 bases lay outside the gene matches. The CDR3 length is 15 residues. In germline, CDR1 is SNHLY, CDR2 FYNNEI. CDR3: CASSGTGVTQETQYF. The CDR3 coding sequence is TGTGCCAGCAGTGGGACAGGGGTAACACAAGAGACCCAGTACTTC.

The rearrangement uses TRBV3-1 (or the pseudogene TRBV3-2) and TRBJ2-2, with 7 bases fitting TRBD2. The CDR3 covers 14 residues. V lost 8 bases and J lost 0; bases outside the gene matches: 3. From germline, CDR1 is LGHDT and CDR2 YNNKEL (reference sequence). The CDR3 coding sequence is TGTGCCAGCCAACGGGGGGCGAACACCGGGGAGCTGTTTTTT. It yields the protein CASQRGANTGELFF.

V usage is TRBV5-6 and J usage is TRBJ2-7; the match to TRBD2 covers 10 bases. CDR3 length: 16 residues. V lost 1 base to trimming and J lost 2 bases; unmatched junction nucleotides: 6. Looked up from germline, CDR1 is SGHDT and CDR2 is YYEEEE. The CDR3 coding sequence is TGTGCCAGCAGCTTGTTTAGCGGGGGGTCCACCTACGAGCAGTACTTC. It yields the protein CASSLFSGGSTYEQYF.

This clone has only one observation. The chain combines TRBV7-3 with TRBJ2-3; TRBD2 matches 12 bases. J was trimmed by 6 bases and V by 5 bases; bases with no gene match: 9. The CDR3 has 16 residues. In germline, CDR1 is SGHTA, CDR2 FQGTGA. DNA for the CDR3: TGTGCCAGCAGCCCCCTTCTAGCGGGGGGGCAGGATACGCAGTATTTT. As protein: CASSPLLAGGQDTQYF.